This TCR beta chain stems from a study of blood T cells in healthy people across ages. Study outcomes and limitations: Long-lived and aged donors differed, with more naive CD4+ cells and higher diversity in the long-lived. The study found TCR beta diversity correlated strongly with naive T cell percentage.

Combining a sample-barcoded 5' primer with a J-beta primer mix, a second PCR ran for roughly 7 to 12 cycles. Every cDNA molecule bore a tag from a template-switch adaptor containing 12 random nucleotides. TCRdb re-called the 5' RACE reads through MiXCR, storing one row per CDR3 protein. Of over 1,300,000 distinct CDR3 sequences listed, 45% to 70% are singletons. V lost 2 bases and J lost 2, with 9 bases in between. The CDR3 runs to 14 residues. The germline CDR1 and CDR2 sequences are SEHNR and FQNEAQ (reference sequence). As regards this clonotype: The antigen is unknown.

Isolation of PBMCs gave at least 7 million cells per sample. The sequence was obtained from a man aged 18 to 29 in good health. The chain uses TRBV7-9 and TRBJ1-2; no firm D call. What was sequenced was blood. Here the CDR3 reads CASSLLQTNYGYTF. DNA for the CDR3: TGTGCCAGCAGCTTATTACAAACCAACTATGGCTACACCTTC.